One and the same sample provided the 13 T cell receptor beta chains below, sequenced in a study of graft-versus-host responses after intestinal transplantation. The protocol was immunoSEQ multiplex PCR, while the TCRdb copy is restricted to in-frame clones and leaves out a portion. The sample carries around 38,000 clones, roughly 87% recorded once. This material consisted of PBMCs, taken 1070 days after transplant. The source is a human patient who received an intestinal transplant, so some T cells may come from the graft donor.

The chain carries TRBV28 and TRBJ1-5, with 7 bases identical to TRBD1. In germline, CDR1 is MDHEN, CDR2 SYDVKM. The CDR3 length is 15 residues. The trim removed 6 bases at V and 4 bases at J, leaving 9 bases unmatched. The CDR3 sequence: CASRFDRALNQPQHF. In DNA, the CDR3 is TGTGCCAGCAGATTTGACAGGGCCCTGAATCAGCCCCAGCATTTT.

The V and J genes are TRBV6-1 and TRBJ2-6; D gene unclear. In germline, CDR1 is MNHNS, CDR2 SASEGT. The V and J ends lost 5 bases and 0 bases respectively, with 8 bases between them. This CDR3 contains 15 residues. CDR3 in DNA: TGTGCCAGCAGTACACATCACTCTGGGGCCAACGTCCTGACTTTC. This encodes CASSTHHSGANVLTF.

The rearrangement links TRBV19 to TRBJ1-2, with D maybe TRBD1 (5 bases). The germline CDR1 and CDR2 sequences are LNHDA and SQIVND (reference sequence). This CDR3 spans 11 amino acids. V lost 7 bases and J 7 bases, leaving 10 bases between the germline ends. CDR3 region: CASNWGGGYTF. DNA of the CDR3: TGTGCCAGTAATTGGGGCGGTGGCTACACCTTC. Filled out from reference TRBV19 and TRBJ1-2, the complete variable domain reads DGGITQSPKYLFRKEGQNVTLSCEQNLNHDAMYWYRQDPGQGLRLIYYSQIVNDFQKGDIAEGYSVSREKKESFPLTVTSAQKNPTAFYLCASNWGGGYTFGSGTRLTVV.

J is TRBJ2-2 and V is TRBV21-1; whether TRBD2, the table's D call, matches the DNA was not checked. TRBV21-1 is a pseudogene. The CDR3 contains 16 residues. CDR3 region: CASRVLAGGRTGELFF. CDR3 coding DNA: TGTGCCAGCAGGGTACTAGCGGGAGGGCGGACCGGGGAGCTGTTTTTT.

The CDR3, as DNA: TGCAGCGTGGTGGTGGGAGTAGGGAACTATGGCTACACCTTC. It yields the protein CSVVVGVGNYGYTF. V and J are TRBV29-1 and TRBJ1-2; the D is unclear. The germline gives CDR1 SQVTM, CDR2 ANQGSEA. The length of the CDR3 is 14 residues. V shed 6 bases and J shed 2 bases, with 16 bases lying between them.

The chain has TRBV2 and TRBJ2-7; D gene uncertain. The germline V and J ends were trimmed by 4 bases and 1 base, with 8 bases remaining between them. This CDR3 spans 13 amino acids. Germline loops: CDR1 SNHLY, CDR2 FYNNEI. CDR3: CASSGQPSYEQYF. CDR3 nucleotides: TGTGCCAGCAGTGGGCAGCCGTCCTACGAGCAGTACTTC. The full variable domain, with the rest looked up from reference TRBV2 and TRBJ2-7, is EPEVTQTPSHQVTQMGQEVILRCVPISNHLYFYWYRQILGQKVEFLVSFYNNEISEKSEIFDDQFSVERPDGSNFTLKIRSTKLEDSAMYFCASSGQPSYEQYFGPGTRLTVT.

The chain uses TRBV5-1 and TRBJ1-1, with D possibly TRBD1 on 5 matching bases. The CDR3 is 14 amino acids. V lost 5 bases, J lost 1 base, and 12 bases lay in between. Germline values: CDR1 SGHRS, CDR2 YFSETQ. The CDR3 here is CASRPGTENTEAFF. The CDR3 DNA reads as TGCGCCAGCAGACCCGGGACGGAGAACACTGAAGCTTTCTTT.

DNA for the CDR3: TGCGCCAGCAGCTACCAGGGTTTGACTGGCTACACCTTC. As protein: CASSYQGLTGYTF. This chain connects TRBV5-1 to TRBJ1-2; D may be TRBD1 (5 bases). V was trimmed by 3 bases and J by 7 bases, leaving 13 bases between them. The CDR3 is 13 amino acids. Germline lookup yields CDR1 SGHRS and CDR2 YFSETQ.

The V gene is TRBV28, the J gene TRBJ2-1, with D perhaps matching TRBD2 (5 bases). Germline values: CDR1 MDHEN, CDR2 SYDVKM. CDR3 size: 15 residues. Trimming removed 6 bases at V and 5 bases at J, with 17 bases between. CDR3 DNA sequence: TGTGCCAGCAGCCCTCTAGCTTACCAACACAATGAGCAGTTCTTC. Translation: CASSPLAYQHNEQFF.

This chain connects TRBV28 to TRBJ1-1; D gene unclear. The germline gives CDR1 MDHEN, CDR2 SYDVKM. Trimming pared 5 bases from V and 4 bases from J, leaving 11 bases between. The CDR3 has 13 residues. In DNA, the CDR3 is TGTGCCAGCAGTCGGCTAAGTGCCACTGAAGCTTTCTTT. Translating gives CASSRLSATEAFF.

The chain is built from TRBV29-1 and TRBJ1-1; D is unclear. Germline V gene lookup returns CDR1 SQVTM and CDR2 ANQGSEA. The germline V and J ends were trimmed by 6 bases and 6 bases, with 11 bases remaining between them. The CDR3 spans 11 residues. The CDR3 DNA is TGCAGCGTCCCGAAATCCCCTGAAGCTTTCTTT. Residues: CSVPKSPEAFF.

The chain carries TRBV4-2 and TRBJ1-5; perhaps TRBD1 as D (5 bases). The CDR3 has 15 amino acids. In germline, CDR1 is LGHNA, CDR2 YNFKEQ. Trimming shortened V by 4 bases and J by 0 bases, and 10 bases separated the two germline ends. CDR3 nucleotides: TGTGCCAGCAGCCGCGACAGCAATAGCAATCAGCCCCAGCATTTT. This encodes CASSRDSNSNQPQHF.

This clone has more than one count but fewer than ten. The CDR3 DNA follows: TGTGCCAGCAGCTTCCCTAATGAAAAACTGTTTTTT. Protein product: CASSFPNEKLFF. This rearrangement joins TRBV7-9 to TRBJ1-4; D remains ambiguous. The CDR3 spans 12 residues. Trimming pared 3 bases from V and 3 bases from J, leaving 2 bases between. Germline V gene sequence: CDR1 SEHNR, CDR2 FQNEAQ (reference sequence).